This T cell receptor (beta chain) was obtained from a study of regulatory T cells in long-lasting Graves disease. Study as a whole: For a period under 3 months, newly diagnosed Graves' patients had taken antithyroid drugs. Regarding the study as a whole: TRBV28, TRBJ1-2 and TRBJ2-5 were favored in persistent disease. TCR diversity was lower in persistent than newly diagnosed Graves' disease.

This clonotype was counted at least ten times. What it binds is unknown. Relying on iRepertoire HTBI primers and Arm-PCR of CDR3 regions, the team built TCR beta libraries. Authors' methods: 60 to 65 TRBV and some 14 TRBJ segments were identified across samples. From the multiplex PCR reads, TCRdb called clonotypes with MiXCR, one entry per CDR3 protein. The V and J calls were determined by TCRdb, not by the authors. Counted here are roughly 220,000 distinct CDR3 sequences, around 19% occurring once; the ten biggest clones make up around 21%. Time point specified: newly diagnosed GD, antithyroid drugs for less than 3 months. Construction of the TCR library relied on RNA isolated from PBMCs. Germline V lookup: CDR1 SGHNT, CDR2 YYREEE (reference sequence). Losses at the gene ends were 1 base for V and 6 bases for J; bases not matched to a gene: 9. The CDR3 has 16 residues.

The chain employs TRBV5-4 and TRBJ2-5, with TRBD2 identical over 10 bases. The source was peripheral blood mononuclear cells (PBMCs), collected at new diagnosis, from a patient treated with antithyroid drugs. The TCR sequence derives from a female donor with Graves disease. In nucleotides, the CDR3 is TGTGCCAGCAGCTTGCTAGAACCTAGCGGGAGAAAGACCCAGTACTTC. Translating it yields CASSLLEPSGRKTQYF.